This passage covers 8 T cell receptor beta chains from one sample sequenced in a study of T cell repertoires in cytomegalovirus infection. MiXCR, run by TCRdb on the reads, gives a single entry per CDR3 protein. The sample records approximately 260,000 distinct CDR3 sequences, about a sixth being singletons. Input material: CD8+ T cells from PBMCs. The receptor source for this set is a human donor in good health (CMV status not recorded). Some clones in this sample may be carry-over from other donors' samples.

The CDR3 sequence is CASSPHADIGSYNEQFF. The CDR3, as DNA: TGTGCCAGCAGCCCCCATGCGGACATAGGCTCCTACAATGAGCAGTTCTTC. The rearrangement links TRBV9 to TRBJ2-1, with a tentative D call TRBD1 (5 bases). This CDR3 has 17 amino acids. V was pared by 4 bases and J by 0 bases, with 17 bases between. Looked up from germline, CDR1 is SGDLS and CDR2 is YYNGEE.

Notes on this clonotype: Since a much larger clone is just one base distant, this may be a read error. The rearrangement uses TRBV7-8 and TRBJ1-5; TRBD1 aligns across 7 bases. Germline loops: CDR1 SGHVS, CDR2 FQNEAQ. V gave up 4 bases and J gave up 6 bases; unmatched junction bases: 9. CDR3 length: 15 amino acids. The CDR3 DNA reads TGTGCCAGCAGCTATAGGGGCCAGGGGGTTCAGCCCCAGCATTTT. This encodes CASSYRGQGVQPQHF.

This sequence joins TRBV20-1 and TRBJ1-1, with D perhaps matching TRBD1 (6 bases). Germline V gene data show CDR1 as DFQATT and CDR2 as SNEGSKA (reference sequence). CDR3 length: 12 amino acids. Trimming cost V 5 bases and J 5 bases, with 12 bases left between them. This CDR3 reads CSASTGSTEAFF. For the CDR3, the DNA is TGCAGTGCTTCCACAGGGAGTACTGAAGCTTTCTTT.

The chain employs TRBV15 and TRBJ1-1, with TRBD1 as a possible D gene (5 bases). Trimming cost V 6 bases and J 3 bases, with 17 bases left between them. Germline assignment: CDR1 LNHNV and CDR2 YYDKDF (reference sequence). The CDR3 is 15 residues long. CDR3 region: CATRVRRQGHTEAFF. The CDR3 bases are TGTGCCACCAGGGTCAGACGGCAGGGACACACTGAAGCTTTCTTT.

CDR3 amino acids: CASSLSLTNTGELFF. As DNA, the CDR3 is TGTGCCAGCAGTTTGTCGTTAACGAACACCGGGGAGCTGTTTTTT. The J gene is TRBJ2-2, the V gene TRBV28; no reliable D call. Trimming stripped 3 bases from V and 0 bases from J, with 8 bases between. Germline CDR1 is MDHEN and CDR2 is SYDVKM. The CDR3 extends over 15 amino acids.

This sequence joins TRBV6-5 and TRBJ2-2; D could derive from TRBD1 or TRBD2 (6 bases each). V was trimmed by 5 bases and J by 15 bases, leaving 25 bases between them. The CDR3 spans 15 residues. Germline loops: CDR1 MNHEY, CDR2 SVGAGI. The CDR3 nucleotides read TGTGCCAGCAGTAGTGGGGGGCCTACCCGGGGGTCGGTGTTTTTT. This translates into CASSSGGPTRGSVFF.

The table lists this clonotype with many counts. The gene calls are TRBV7-6 and TRBJ1-1; D gene ambiguous. Germline-derived CDR1 and CDR2 are SGHVS and FNYEAQ. V lost 1 base to trimming and J lost 6 bases, with 9 bases between them. This CDR3 has 13 amino acids. The chain's CDR3 is CASSLVGFAEAFF. The CDR3 coding sequence is TGTGCCAGCAGCTTAGTAGGGTTCGCTGAAGCTTTCTTT.

The sample holds many counts of this clonotype. The chain has TRBV6-6 and TRBJ2-3; D is uncertain. Germline loops: CDR1 MNHNY, CDR2 SVGAGI (reference sequence). The CDR3 has 13 amino acids. Trimming took off 1 base at V and 5 bases at J, with 7 bases between the two ends. The CDR3 sequence is CASSYYPGDTQYF. CDR3 in DNA: TGTGCCAGCAGTTACTATCCAGGAGATACGCAGTATTTT.